This is a list of T cell receptor beta chains from one sample in a study of cytomegalovirus exposure and HLA in healthy donors. Clones were sequenced by immunoSEQ multiplex PCR, and TCRdb holds only the in-frame ones, with some missing. The repertoire includes approximately 120,000 clones, around 96% of them detected once, and around 1.7% sits in the top ten. Input material: PBMCs. Receptors originate from a man between 18 and 29 years old in good health and CMV-seronegative. CDR3s include the opening cysteine and the closing phenylalanine or tryptophan.

v_gene	j_gene	CDR3aa
TRBV4-2	TRBJ2-5	CASSQVGLAEETQYF
TRBV27	TRBJ2-1	CASSLGAGGYNEQFF
TRBV2	TRBJ1-3	CASSEGLSTSGNTIYF
TRBV14	TRBJ2-7	CASSLVSGSSASEQYF
TRBV28	TRBJ2-2	CASTQTGELFF
TRBV19	TRBJ2-7	CASKRSHRAYEQYF
TRBV5-1	TRBJ2-1	CASSFSFNEQFF
TRBV29-1	TRBJ1-1	CSADRVNTEAFF
TRBV5-1	TRBJ2-7	CASSLDRGTGDEQYF
TRBV4-2	TRBJ2-7	CASSQAASGSYEQYF
TRBV6-5	TRBJ1-2	CASSYNTGGGYTF
TRBV5-5	TRBJ1-5	CASSLKQLGNQPQHF
TRBV7-9	TRBJ1-4	CASSFSGGEKLFF
TRBV28	TRBJ1-3	CATTDPGGNTIYF
TRBV6-1	TRBJ1-4	CATRQGTGKLFF
TRBV5-1	TRBJ2-3	CASSPTSGRDTQYF
TRBV4-1	TRBJ1-5	CASSAGQGGDQPQHF
TRBV27	TRBJ1-3	CASSLKPRNRGISGNTIYF
TRBV28	TRBJ2-5	CASSLGLSGGGQETQYF
TRBV19	TRBJ1-1	CASSSDRGLGNTEAFF
TRBV5-1	TRBJ2-1	CASSTTGGEQFF
TRBV7-7	TRBJ2-1	CASSLELGWNNEQFF
TRBV9	TRBJ2-1	CASSVDLAGENEQFF
TRBV9	TRBJ1-3	CASSNRASGNTIYF
TRBV7-3	TRBJ2-2	CASSLAGVAGELFF
TRBV2	TRBJ1-2	CASSGQGGQWRYGYTF
TRBV6-6	TRBJ1-4	CASSYSNEKLFF
TRBV19	TRBJ2-1	CASSETSGRDVSSYNEQFF
TRBV7-9	TRBJ2-3	CASRYEAESTDTQYF
TRBV6-5	TRBJ2-7	CASRSGAYEQYF
TRBV4-1	TRBJ2-1	CASSQVGSLAGGVGQFF
TRBV30	TRBJ1-3	CAWRGGSPGNTIYF
TRBV5-1	TRBJ2-5	CASSSNPLGAGGETQYF
TRBV29-1	TRBJ2-7	CSVEDSAYEQYF
TRBV15	TRBJ2-5	CATSRDPRGRRFETQYF
TRBV7-3	TRBJ2-1	CASSPETGGRDYNEQFF
TRBV28	TRBJ1-2	CASSLSRAYGYTF
TRBV28	TRBJ1-1	CASSQLNTEAFF
TRBV5-4	TRBJ1-2	CASSFPKGVGYGYTF